The clone carrying this TCR beta chain was seen only a few times. Antigen specificity is unknown. V dropped 7 bases and J dropped 4; count of bases not matched to a gene: 5. The CDR3 is 13 residues long. Germline assignment: CDR1 MDHEN and CDR2 SYDVKM. This sample was taken from a study of beta chain features in type 1 diabetes. As for the study in general: What patients shared with healthy donors was a similar profile of age, gender and cell yields.

The authors reverse transcribed all of the isolated RNA, so sequencing captured expressed TCRB transcripts. Sequencing was performed with immunoSEQ multiplex PCR; in TCRdb, only in-frame clones are kept and a portion is missing. Among 330,000 or so clones listed, 10% to 15% were seen once. Whole-study findings and limits: Any role of HLA type in TCRB rearrangement remained unresolved here. Patients with type 1 diabetes showed fewer VDJ junction insertions and more deletions. Moderately but significantly shorter TCRB CDR3s were found in Type 1 diabetes patients in all four CD4+ subsets. Naive, central memory and Treg TCRB repertoires seemed to resemble each other more closely in patients than they did in healthy donors.

The genes are TRBV28 and TRBJ2-5; TRBD2 agrees at 8 bases. Sample: naive CD4+ T cells from blood. This receptor was obtained from a woman under 30 with type 1 diabetes. The CDR3 bases are TGTGCCAGCACCCCGGGGGGGAGAGAGACCCAGTACTTC. Translating it yields CASTPGGRETQYF.